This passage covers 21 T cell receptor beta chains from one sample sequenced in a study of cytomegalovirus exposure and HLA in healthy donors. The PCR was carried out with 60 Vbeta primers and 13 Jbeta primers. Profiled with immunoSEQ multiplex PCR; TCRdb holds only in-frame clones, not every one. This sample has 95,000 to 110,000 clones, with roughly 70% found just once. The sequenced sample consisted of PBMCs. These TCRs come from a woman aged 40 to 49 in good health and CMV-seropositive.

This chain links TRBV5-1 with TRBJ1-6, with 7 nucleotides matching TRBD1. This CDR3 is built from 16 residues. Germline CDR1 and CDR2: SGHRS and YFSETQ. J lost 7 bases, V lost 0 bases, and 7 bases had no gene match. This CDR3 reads CASSLDRSGGNSPLHF. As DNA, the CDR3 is TGCGCCAGCAGCTTGGACCGTTCAGGGGGGAATTCACCCCTCCACTTT.

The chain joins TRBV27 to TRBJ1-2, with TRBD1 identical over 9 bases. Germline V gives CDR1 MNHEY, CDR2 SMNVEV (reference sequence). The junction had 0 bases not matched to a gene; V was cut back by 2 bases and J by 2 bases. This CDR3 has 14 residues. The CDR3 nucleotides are TGTGCCAGCAGTTTAGACAGGGGGAACTATGGCTACACCTTC. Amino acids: CASSLDRGNYGYTF.

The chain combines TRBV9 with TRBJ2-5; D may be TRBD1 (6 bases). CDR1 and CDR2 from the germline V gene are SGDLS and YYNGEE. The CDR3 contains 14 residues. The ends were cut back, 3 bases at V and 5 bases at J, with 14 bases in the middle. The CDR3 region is CASSADPRGETQYF. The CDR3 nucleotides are TGTGCCAGCAGCGCCGACCCGAGGGGGGAGACCCAGTACTTC.

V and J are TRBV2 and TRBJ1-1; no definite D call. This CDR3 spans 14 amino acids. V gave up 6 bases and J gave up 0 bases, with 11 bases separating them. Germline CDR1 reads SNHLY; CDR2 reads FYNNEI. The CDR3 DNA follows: TGTGCCAGCAGGGCCCAAGTCATGAACACTGAAGCTTTCTTT. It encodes CASRAQVMNTEAFF.

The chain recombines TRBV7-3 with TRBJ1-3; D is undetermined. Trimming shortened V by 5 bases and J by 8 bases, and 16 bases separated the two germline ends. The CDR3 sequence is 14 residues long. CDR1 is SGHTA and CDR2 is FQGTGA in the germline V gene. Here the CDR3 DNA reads TGTGCCAGCAGCCCATACGGGATGGGCGACACCATATATTTT. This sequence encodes CASSPYGMGDTIYF.

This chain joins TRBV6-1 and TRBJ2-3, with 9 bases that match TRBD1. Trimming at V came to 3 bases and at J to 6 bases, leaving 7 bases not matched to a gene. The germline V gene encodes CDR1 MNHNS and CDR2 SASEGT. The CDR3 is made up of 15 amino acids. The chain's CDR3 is CASSEPGQGRDTQYF. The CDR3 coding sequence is TGTGCCAGCAGTGAGCCGGGACAGGGTCGCGATACGCAGTATTTT.

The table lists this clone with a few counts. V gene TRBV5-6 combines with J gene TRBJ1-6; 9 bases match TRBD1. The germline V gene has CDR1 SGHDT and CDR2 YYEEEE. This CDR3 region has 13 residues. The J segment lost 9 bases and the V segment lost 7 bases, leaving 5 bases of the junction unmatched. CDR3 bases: TGTGCCAGCGCGGGACAGGGAACTTCACCCCTCCACTTT. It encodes CASAGQGTSPLHF.

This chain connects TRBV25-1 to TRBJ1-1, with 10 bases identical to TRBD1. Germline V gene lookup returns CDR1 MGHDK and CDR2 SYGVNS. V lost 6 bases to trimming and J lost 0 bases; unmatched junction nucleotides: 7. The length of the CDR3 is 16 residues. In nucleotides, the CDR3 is TGTGCCAGCAGGGGGGACAGGGGTCTCTTGAACACTGAAGCTTTCTTT. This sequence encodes CASRGDRGLLNTEAFF.

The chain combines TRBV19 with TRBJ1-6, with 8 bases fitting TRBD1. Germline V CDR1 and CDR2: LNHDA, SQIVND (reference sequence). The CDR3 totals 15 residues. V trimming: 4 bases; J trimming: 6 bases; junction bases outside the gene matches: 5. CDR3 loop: CASSTRGQGNSPLHF. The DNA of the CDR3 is TGTGCCAGTAGTACCCGCGGACAGGGTAATTCACCCCTCCACTTT.

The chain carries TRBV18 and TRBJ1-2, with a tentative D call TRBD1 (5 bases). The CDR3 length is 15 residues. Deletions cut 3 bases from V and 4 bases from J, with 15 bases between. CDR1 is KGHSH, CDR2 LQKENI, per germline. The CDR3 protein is CASSPSGARGYGYTF. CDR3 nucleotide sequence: TGTGCCAGCTCACCCTCCGGGGCGCGGGGCTATGGCTACACCTTC.

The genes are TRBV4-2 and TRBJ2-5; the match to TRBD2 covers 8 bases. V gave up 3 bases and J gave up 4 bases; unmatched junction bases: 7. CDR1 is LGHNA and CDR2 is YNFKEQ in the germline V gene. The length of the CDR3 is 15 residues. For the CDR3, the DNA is TGTGCCAGCAGCCAGCTTCGGGGGGGCCCAGAGACCCAGTACTTC. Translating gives CASSQLRGGPETQYF.

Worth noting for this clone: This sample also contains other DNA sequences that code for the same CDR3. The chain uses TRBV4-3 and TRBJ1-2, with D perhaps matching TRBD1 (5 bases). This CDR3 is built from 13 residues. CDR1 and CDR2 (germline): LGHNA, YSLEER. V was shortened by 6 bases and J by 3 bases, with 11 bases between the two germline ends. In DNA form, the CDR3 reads TGCGCCAGCAGTCGGTCGGGGGACTATGGCTACACCTTC. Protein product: CASSRSGDYGYTF.

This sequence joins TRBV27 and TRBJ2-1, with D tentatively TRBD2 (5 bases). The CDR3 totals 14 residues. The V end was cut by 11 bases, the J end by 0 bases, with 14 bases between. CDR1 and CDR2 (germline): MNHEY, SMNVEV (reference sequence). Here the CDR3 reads CASSRSGSYNEQFF. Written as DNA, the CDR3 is TGTGCCTCCAGTCGCAGCGGCTCCTACAATGAGCAGTTCTTC.

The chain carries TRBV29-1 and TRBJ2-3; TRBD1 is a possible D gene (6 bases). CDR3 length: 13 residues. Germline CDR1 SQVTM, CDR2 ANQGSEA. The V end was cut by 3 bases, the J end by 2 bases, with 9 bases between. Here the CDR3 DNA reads TGCAGCGTTGAGGGGGCCATCACAGATACGCAGTATTTT. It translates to CSVEGAITDTQYF.

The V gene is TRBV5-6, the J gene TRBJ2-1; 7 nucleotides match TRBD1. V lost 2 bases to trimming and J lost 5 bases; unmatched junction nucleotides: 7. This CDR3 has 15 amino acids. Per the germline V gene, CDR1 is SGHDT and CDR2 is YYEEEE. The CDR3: CASSFTGVIHNEQFF. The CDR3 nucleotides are TGTGCCAGCAGCTTTACAGGGGTAATTCACAATGAGCAGTTCTTC.

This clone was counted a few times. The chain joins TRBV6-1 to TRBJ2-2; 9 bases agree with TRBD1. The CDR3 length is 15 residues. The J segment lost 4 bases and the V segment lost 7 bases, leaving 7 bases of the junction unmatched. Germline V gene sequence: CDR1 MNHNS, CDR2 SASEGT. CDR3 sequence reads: CASTNRGLGTGELFF. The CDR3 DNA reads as TGTGCCAGCACCAACAGGGGGCTGGGCACCGGGGAGCTGTTTTTT.

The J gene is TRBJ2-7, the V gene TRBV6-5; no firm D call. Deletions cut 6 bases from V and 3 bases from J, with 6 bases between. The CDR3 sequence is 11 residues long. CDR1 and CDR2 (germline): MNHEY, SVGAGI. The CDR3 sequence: CASSSYYEQYF. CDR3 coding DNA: TGTGCCAGCAGCTCTTACTACGAGCAGTACTTC.

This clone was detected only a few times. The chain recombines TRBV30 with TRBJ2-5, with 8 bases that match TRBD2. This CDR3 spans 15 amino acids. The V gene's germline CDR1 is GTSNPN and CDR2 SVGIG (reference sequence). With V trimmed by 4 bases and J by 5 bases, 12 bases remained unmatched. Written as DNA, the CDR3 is TGTGCCTGGACGGTAGCGGGGACCCTTAGGGAGACCCAGTACTTC. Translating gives CAWTVAGTLRETQYF.

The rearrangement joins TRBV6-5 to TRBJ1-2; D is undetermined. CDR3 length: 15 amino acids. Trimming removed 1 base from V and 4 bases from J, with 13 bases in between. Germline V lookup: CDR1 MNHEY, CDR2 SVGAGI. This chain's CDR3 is CASSYFSGVGYGYTF. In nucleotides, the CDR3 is TGTGCCAGCAGTTACTTCTCGGGAGTAGGCTATGGCTACACCTTC.

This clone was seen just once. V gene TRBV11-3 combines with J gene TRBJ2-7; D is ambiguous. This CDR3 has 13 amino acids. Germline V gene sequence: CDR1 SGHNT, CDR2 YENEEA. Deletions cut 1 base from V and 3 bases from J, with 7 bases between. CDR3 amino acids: CASSLGQDYEQYF. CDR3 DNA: TGTGCCAGCAGCTTAGGCCAGGACTACGAGCAGTACTTC. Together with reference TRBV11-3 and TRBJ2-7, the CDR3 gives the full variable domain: EAGVVQSPRYKIIEKKQPVAFWCNPISGHNTLYWYLQNLGQGPELLIRYENEEAVDDSQLPKDRFSAERLKGVDSTLKIQPAELGDSAVYLCASSLGQDYEQYFGPGTRLTVT.

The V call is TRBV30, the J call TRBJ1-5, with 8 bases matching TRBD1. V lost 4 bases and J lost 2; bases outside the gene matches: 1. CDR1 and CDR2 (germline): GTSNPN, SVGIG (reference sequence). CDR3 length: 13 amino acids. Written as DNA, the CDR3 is TGTGCCTGGAAGGGACAGGGCAATCAGCCCCAGCATTTT. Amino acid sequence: CAWKGQGNQPQHF.